This T cell receptor (beta chain) appears in the sequencing data of a study of neurological immune-mediated disorders. The study's findings and limits: The study found no CDR3 amino acid sequences shared by expanded clones across subjects, suggesting private repertoires in all groups. Falling below healthy controls, multiple sclerosis showed the least TCR clonal expansion, while HTLV-1-associated myelopathy showed the most.

This clonotype showed up just a few times. Its antigen remains unknown. Each TCR transcript was tagged with a 10-nucleotide random UMI during 5'RACE. TCRdb re-called the 5' RACE reads through MiXCR, storing one row per CDR3 protein. The data contain around 53,000 distinct CDR3 sequences, roughly 8.3% of them singletons. Time point reported: longitudinal time-point 3. This sequence originates from a woman between 40 and 55 years old in good health. Material: PBMCs.

CDR3 protein: CASKVDSYNEQFF. DNA for the CDR3: TGTGCCAGCAAAGTGGACTCCTACAATGAGCAGTTCTTC. J is TRBJ2-1 and V is TRBV2; D not certain. Deletions cut 7 bases from V and 0 bases from J, with 7 bases between. From germline, CDR1 is SNHLY and CDR2 FYNNEI. The length of the CDR3 is 13 residues.